This TCR beta chain was observed in a study of cytomegalovirus exposure and HLA in healthy donors. Study in general: The approximately 120 validation repertoires, a later analysis reported, used the same platform as the approximately 700 first-cohort repertoires. The study, taken as a whole, reports: As confirmed in vitro, a few CMV-associated chains were specific for CMV antigens.

Assay used: immunoSEQ multiplex PCR; TCRdb lists only in-frame clones, some missing. The table lists a few hundred thousand clones, about 88% of them singletons, with about 12% in the top ten. A word on this clone: Its matching antigen is unknown.

The donors were members of the validation cohort comprising about 120 subjects, separate from the approximately 670-subject first cohort. The specimen was PBMCs. This sequence was found in a young man in good health and CMV-seropositive.

CDR3 nucleotide sequence: TGTGCCAGCAGCCTAAACAGGGGATCTTACACTGAAGCTTTCTTT. Amino acid sequence: CASSLNRGSYTEAFF. The chain is built from TRBV14 and TRBJ1-1, with 7 bases aligning to TRBD1. The CDR3 has 15 residues. Losses at the gene ends were 4 bases for V and 3 bases for J; bases not matched to a gene: 8. Germline V gene sequence: CDR1 SGHDN, CDR2 FVKESK.